This entry is about one T cell receptor (beta chain). Its antigen specificity is not known. No clone much larger than this one lies a single base away; base qualities are absent. The method was 5' RACE. TCRdb shows the sequencer as NextSeq 500. To correct for sequencing error and PCR bias, the TCR library protocol tagged individual cDNA molecules with unique molecular identifiers. Both TCR alpha and beta chains were sequenced, and tight co-correlation was observed between alpha and beta sequence abundances in each sample. Per the authors' processing: Decombinator V4 was used to annotate the V gene, J gene and CDR3 of the TCR sequences. TCRs were defined as expanded if a significant change between any two time points was detected under a Poisson model with p below 0.0001. TCR abundances were normalised to the total number of TCRs sequenced per sample and expressed as counts per million. TRAV1-2 paired with TRAJ12, TRAJ20 or TRAJ33 defined MAIT TCRs, while TRAV10 paired with TRAJ18 defined iNKT TCRs. VDJdb, accessed 1 November 2021, was searched for CMV, EBV and SARS-CoV-2 annotated TCRs, with TCRs annotated for multiple antigens excluded. TCRdb handled the public reads itself, with Q25 trimming in fastp and clone calling in MiXCR, and kept productive beta chains. Records with the same CDR3 protein are collapsed into one entry carrying the most frequent genes and DNA. The V and J calls here are based on TCRdb, not the publication. The sample table records some 76,000 distinct CDR3 sequences; roughly 15% of these occur just once. About 14% of the sample is held by the ten biggest clonotypes.

The data originate from a study of early T cells in non-severe SARS-CoV-2 infection (dated by TCRdb to 2020 to 2023). Some background on the complete study: Bulk RNA from unsorted whole blood was used for TCR sequencing, so alpha and beta chains could not be paired. Paper-wide results and their limitations: VDJdb matching was skewed toward anti-spike CD8 responses and likely underestimated virus-specific expansions by missing private and CD4 specificities.

The CDR1 and CDR2 encoded by the germline V gene are MNHEY and SVGEGT. The CDR3 runs 14 residues from the cysteine to the phenylalanine. Just the 42-base CDR3 DNA is kept, in frame starting at base 1. V is cut back by 3 bases and J by 6 bases, with 4 bases in the junction unmatched. The study was a case-control design nested within a healthcare worker cohort in London, UK, with weekly nasopharyngeal swab PCR tests and blood sampling. Between 23 and 31 March 2020, the week of the UK lockdown, healthcare workers were enrolled and then followed up weekly for as long as 16 weeks. The sequenced sample was whole blood. This receptor was obtained from an adult who was a healthcare worker with PCR-confirmed SARS-CoV-2 infection or an uninfected control (not recorded which). The chain is made from TRBV6-2 or TRBV6-3 and TRBJ1-2; TRBD1 lines up with 10 middle nucleotides. The CDR3 corresponds to CASSYWTGGDGYTF. The DNA sequence is TGTGCCAGCAGTTATTGGACAGGGGGAGATGGCTACACCTTC.